A selection of T cell receptor beta chains follows, all from one sample in a study of identical twins. TCRdb recomputed calls from the 5' RACE reads with MiXCR, one row per CDR3 protein. The sample consists of 570,000 or so distinct CDR3 sequences, 9% to 10% of them appearing once. These data also featured in a second study, about yellow fever vaccine responses in identical twins.

Sample: PBMCs. The receptors originated from a woman in her late teens or twenties in good health. CDR3s include the opening cysteine and the closing phenylalanine or tryptophan. D genes are given only for firm matches. Expanded clones are given a class, and other clones once, few, many or no size at all.

cdr3_nt cdr3_aa v_call clone_size d_call j_call
TGTGCCAGCAGTTTTCGCCCCTTGGAGACCCAGTACTTC CASSFRPLETQYF TRBV27 few . TRBJ2-5
TGCAGTGCTAGTCAGCTAGCAGGCTATGAGCAGTTCTTC CSASQLAGYEQFF TRBV20-1 . . TRBJ2-1
TGCAGCGTTATTACGGCGACAGCCTACGAGCAGTACTTC CSVITATAYEQYF TRBV29-1 few . TRBJ2-7
TGTGCCAGCAGCCACTACAGCCCAGATACGCAGTATTTT CASSHYSPDTQYF TRBV7-9 . . TRBJ2-3
TGTGCCAGCAGTTATGGAGACAGGGGCTACGAGCAGTACTTC CASSYGDRGYEQYF TRBV27 . TRBD1 TRBJ2-7
TGTGCCACCAGTGATCCCCCCCCGGCCAGCACCGGGGAGCTGTTTTTT CATSDPPPASTGELFF TRBV24-1 few . TRBJ2-2
TGTGCCAGCAGTTTAGCGTACCCACAGGGTACCACCGGGGAGCTGTTTTTT CASSLAYPQGTTGELFF TRBV12-3/TRBV12-4 . . TRBJ2-2
TGCAGTGCTAGATTGGGGGCAGAGACCCAGTACTTC CSARLGAETQYF TRBV20-1 . . TRBJ2-5
TGCTGTGCTAGAGCTCCAGGACAGCGCGAAACGAGTGAAAAACTGTTTTTT CCARAPGQRETSEKLFF TRBV20-1 . . TRBJ1-4
TGCGCCAGCAGTGAGCCGTATGGTGGGTCCTACAATGAGCAGTTCTTC CASSEPYGGSYNEQFF TRBV10-2 many . TRBJ2-1
TGCAGCGCCGCCCCGACTGGCTACGAGCAGTACTTC CSAAPTGYEQYF TRBV29-1 many . TRBJ2-7
TGCGCCAGCAGTAGACAGGGGGGGAACACTGAAGCTTTCTTT CASSRQGGNTEAFF TRBV5-1 many TRBD1 TRBJ1-1
TGTGCCAGCAGCCAAGTCCGGGACTACCCATATACGCAGTATTTT CASSQVRDYPYTQYF TRBV3-1 few TRBD2 TRBJ2-3
TGTGCCAGCTGCCAACGGGACAGAAGCGCAGATACGCAGTATTTT CASCQRDRSADTQYF TRBV3-1 once TRBD1 TRBJ2-3
TGCGCCAGCAGCAAAAGATCCGGTGGGCCACTGAACACTGAAGCTTTCTTT CASSKRSGGPLNTEAFF TRBV5-1 few . TRBJ1-1
TGTGCCAGCTGTTTCAGACCGACCGGGATCAGTAGCAAAAACATTCAGTACTTC CASCFRPTGISSKNIQYF TRBV12-3/TRBV12-4 . . TRBJ2-4
TGTGCCAGCGGTAGAGCGGGGGGCGAAAACATTCAGTACTTC CASGRAGGENIQYF TRBV6-1 many TRBD2 TRBJ2-4
TGTGCCAGCAGCCCACAGGGAACAGAGACCCAGTACTTC CASSPQGTETQYF TRBV7-9 many . TRBJ2-5
TGTGCCAGCAGCTTACCGGCCGCCAGCGCGCCGCAGTATTTT CASSLPAASAPQYF TRBV5-6 . . TRBJ2-3
TGCAGTGCTAGAGATCTATCAAACAATGAGCAGTTCTTC CSARDLSNNEQFF TRBV20-1 many . TRBJ2-1
TGTGCCAGCAGTGGTCTGGCGGTCGGCGAGCAGTTCTTC CASSGLAVGEQFF TRBV25-1 . . TRBJ2-1
TGTGCCAGCTCACTCAATACAGGGCACGAGGCCGGGGAGCTGTTTTTT CASSLNTGHEAGELFF TRBV18 . . TRBJ2-2
TGTGCCAGCAGTTTATCTTCTCTTATGGTGACCCAGTACTTC CASSLSSLMVTQYF TRBV27 . . TRBJ2-5
TGCAGTGCTACTGGACTAGCGGCCCAAGAGACCCAGTACTTC CSATGLAAQETQYF TRBV20-1 many TRBD2 TRBJ2-5
TGTGCCAGCAGCTCCCTCGGCGGGGGGGCTGGCACAGATACGCAGTATTTT CASSSLGGGAGTDTQYF TRBV7-6 few TRBD2 TRBJ2-3
TGCGCCAGCAGCTTGGACGGGGGAAAGAACACAGATACGCAGTATTTT CASSLDGGKNTDTQYF TRBV5-1 . . TRBJ2-3
TGCAGCGTTGTTGGGCCACTCCACGAGCAGTACTTC CSVVGPLHEQYF TRBV29-1 few . TRBJ2-7
TGTGCCAGCAAGAGGGGAAACACTGAAGCTTTCTTT CASKRGNTEAFF TRBV7-9 many . TRBJ1-1
TGTGCCAGCAGTTTCGGCCTAGCGGGGGAGACCCAGTACTTC CASSFGLAGETQYF TRBV12-3/TRBV12-4 many TRBD2 TRBJ2-5
TGTGCCAGCAGCTTCCCGACAGGGGGACAAGAGACCCAGTACTTC CASSFPTGGQETQYF TRBV7-2 . TRBD1 TRBJ2-5
TGTGCCAGCAGCTTAGTTCGACGGGAAATAAATGAAAAACTGTTTTTT CASSLVRREINEKLFF TRBV11-2 few . TRBJ1-4
TGTGCCAGCAGCTTAGCAAACGAGCAGTACTTC CASSLANEQYF TRBV7-2 many . TRBJ2-7
TGTGCCAGCAGGGGGCTAGCGTATTCCTACAATGAGCAGTTCTTC CASRGLAYSYNEQFF TRBV21-1 few . TRBJ2-1
TGCAGCGTTGGACAGGGAATAGAGACCCAGTACTTC CSVGQGIETQYF TRBV29-1 few TRBD1 TRBJ2-5
TGCGCCAGCAGCTTGGTACCAGAGTTTAATTCACCCCTCCACTTT CASSLVPEFNSPLHF TRBV5-1 . . TRBJ1-6
TGTGCCAGCAGTTACGTAGCGGTGGTTTCGGGAACCGGGGAGCTGTTTTTT CASSYVAVVSGTGELFF TRBV6-5 . . TRBJ2-2
TGTGCCAGCAGCCAAGGGGGGGTAGCGGGAGCCGAGACCCAGTACTTC CASSQGGVAGAETQYF TRBV3-1 few TRBD2 TRBJ2-5
TGTGCCAGCAGTCCTAATCCGGTAGGGACTAGCTACAATGAGCAGTTCTTC CASSPNPVGTSYNEQFF TRBV12-3/TRBV12-4 . TRBD2 TRBJ2-1